The rows below give T cell receptor beta chains drawn from one sample of a study of OX40 agonist ivuxolimab in advanced cancers. TCRdb's copy holds only in-frame clones and misses some; the assay was immunoSEQ multiplex PCR. Of about 100,000 clones listed, roughly 88% were seen once; the top ten hold around 1.5%. The sequenced sample was CD4+ or CD8+ T cells sorted from blood, obtained in a trial of the OX40 agonist ivuxolimab. The source of these receptors is an adult with an advanced solid tumor such as melanoma, head and neck, liver or kidney cancer. CDR3s include the opening cysteine and the closing phenylalanine or tryptophan. The order of the fields is J gene, D gene, clone size, V gene, CDR3 protein, CDR3 DNA. The D gene is left open where the match is weak. Not every row has a clone size; where given, it reads once, few, many or a size class.

TRBJ2-3 | - | - | TRBV5-6 | CASSPGFARRTDTQYF | TGTGCCAGCAGCCCGGGATTCGCGCGTAGGACAGATACGCAGTATTTT
TRBJ2-1 | - | - | TRBV29-1 | CSAGPIRGQFF | TGCAGCGCTGGGCCGATAAGAGGGCAGTTCTTC
TRBJ1-2 | - | - | TRBV2 | CASSEYREGYGYTF | TGTGCCAGCAGTGAGTACAGGGAAGGCTATGGCTACACCTTC
TRBJ2-7 | - | - | TRBV7-8 | CASSLVISSYEQYF | TGTGCCAGCAGCTTAGTAATCAGCTCCTACGAGCAGTACTTC
TRBJ1-3 | - | - | TRBV5-1 | CASSTDSNSGNTIYF | TGCGCCAGCAGCACAGACAGCAACTCTGGAAACACCATATATTTT
TRBJ2-3 | - | - | TRBV13 | CASSPPLGRGTDTQYF | TGTGCCAGCAGCCCCCCATTGGGTCGGGGCACAGATACGCAGTATTTT
TRBJ1-4 | - | - | TRBV30 | CAWTTRPPPEKLFF | TGTGCCTGGACGACCCGGCCCCCGCCAGAAAAACTGTTTTTT
TRBJ1-1 | - | - | TRBV9 | CASSVEAGMNTEAFF | TGTGCCAGCAGCGTAGAAGCAGGGATGAACACTGAAGCTTTCTTT
TRBJ1-1 | - | - | TRBV2 | CASSEHDTYTEAFF | TGTGCCAGCAGTGAGCACGACACTTACACTGAAGCTTTCTTT
TRBJ1-2 | TRBD1 | - | TRBV6-5 | CASSFPGTGPYGYTF | TGTGCCAGCAGTTTCCCGGGGACAGGCCCCTATGGCTACACCTTC
TRBJ2-7 | - | - | TRBV6-5 | CASSRTGTLDEQYF | TGTGCCAGCAGCCGGACGGGCACGTTGGACGAGCAGTACTTC
TRBJ2-1 | - | - | TRBV11-3 | CASSLTSYNEQFF | TGTGCCAGCAGCCTCACTAGCTACAATGAGCAGTTCTTC
TRBJ1-2 | - | once | TRBV7-2 | CASSLAGLGYTF | TGTGCCAGCAGCTTAGCAGGGCTCGGCTACACCTTC
TRBJ2-5 | TRBD2 | - | TRBV7-6 | CASSLYQTSGGEKETQYF | TGTGCCAGCAGCTTATATCAGACTAGCGGCGGGGAAAAAGAGACCCAGTACTTC
TRBJ1-5 | TRBD1 | - | TRBV5-5 | CASSLSRQGSNQPQHF | TGTGCCAGCAGCTTAAGTAGACAGGGTTCCAATCAGCCCCAGCATTTT
TRBJ2-3 | TRBD2 | - | TRBV5-4 | CASSISGITDTQYF | TGTGCCAGCAGCATTAGCGGGATCACAGATACGCAGTATTTT
TRBJ2-7 | TRBD2 | once | TRBV5-1 | CASSSGLGLWNEQYF | TGCGCCAGCAGCTCGGGACTAGGTTTGTGGAACGAGCAGTACTTC